A single sample gave rise to the 20 T cell receptor beta chains below, sequenced in a study of graft-versus-host responses after intestinal transplantation. The antigens these receptors bind are not known. The data were produced by immunoSEQ multiplex PCR, yet TCRdb's version contains in-frame clones alone and is incomplete. The table records under 100,000 clones, approximately 78% of them present only once. The material was unstimulated CD4+ T cells sorted from spleen or lymph node cells, obtained before intestinal transplant. Receptors originate from a human donor who received an intestinal transplant.

The chain recombines TRBV7-2 with TRBJ2-7; 11 bases fit TRBD2. Germline values: CDR1 SGHTA, CDR2 FQGNSA. Trimming removed 3 bases from V and 3 bases from J; junction bases left unmatched: 4. This CDR3 is 15 amino acids long. As DNA, the CDR3 is TGTGCCAGCAGCTTCTCACTAGCGGGGGTCTACGAGCAGTACTTC. Protein product: CASSFSLAGVYEQYF.

The genes are TRBV7-9 and TRBJ1-1, with D hard to call. The CDR3 sequence is 17 residues long. Germline CDR1 SEHNR, CDR2 FQNEAQ (reference sequence). V shed 4 bases and J shed 3 bases, with 21 bases lying between them. The CDR3 bases are TGTGCCAGCAGCTCCCCGAGAGGAGGGCTCCGGGACACTGAAGCTTTCTTT. As protein: CASSSPRGGLRDTEAFF. Full variable domain (outside the CDR3, taken from reference TRBV7-9 and TRBJ1-1): DTGVSQNPRHKITKRGQNVTFRCDPISEHNRLYWYRQTLGQGPEFLTYFQNEAQLEKSRLLSDRFSAERPKGSFSTLEIQRTEQGDSAMYLCASSSPRGGLRDTEAFFGQGTRLTVV.

The V and J genes are TRBV5-4 and TRBJ2-3, with 7 bases that match TRBD1. Trimming at V came to 4 bases and at J to 0 bases, leaving 5 bases not matched to a gene. Germline-derived CDR1 and CDR2 are SGHNT and YYREEE (reference sequence). This CDR3 has 15 residues. The CDR3 loop is CASSEGQSSTDTQYF. CDR3 bases: TGTGCCAGCAGCGAGGGACAGTCTAGCACAGATACGCAGTATTTT.

This clone appeared once. V gene TRBV10-3 combines with J gene TRBJ2-7; tentative D call: TRBD2 (6 bases). Germline CDR1 ENHRY, CDR2 SYGVKD. V dropped 7 bases and J dropped 1 base, with 17 bases sitting between them. This CDR3 contains 15 residues. The CDR3 DNA sequence: TGTGCCATCATGGGGGGAGCAGGGCGTTCCTACGAGCAGTACTTC. Residues: CAIMGGAGRSYEQYF.

This chain joins TRBV6-6 and TRBJ2-3; maybe TRBD2 (5 bases). Looked up from germline, CDR1 is MNHNY and CDR2 is SVGAGI (reference sequence). Between the trimmed V and J ends, which lost 6 bases and 7 bases, there was a span of 11 bases. The CDR3 sequence is 12 residues long. CDR3 coding DNA: TGTGCCAGCAGACTGGGAGATTATACGCAGTATTTT. This gives the protein CASRLGDYTQYF.

This chain links TRBV19 with TRBJ2-6; D might be TRBD1 (5 bases). Per germline, CDR1 LNHDA and CDR2 SQIVND (reference sequence). The CDR3 consists of 15 residues. V shed 5 bases and J shed 4 bases, with 12 bases lying between them. Here the CDR3 DNA reads TGTGCCAGTAGTTCCGACAGAGTCGGGGCCAACGTCCTGACTTTC. Translation gives CASSSDRVGANVLTF. The entire variable domain, with the rest obtained from reference TRBV19 and TRBJ2-6, is as follows: DGGITQSPKYLFRKEGQNVTLSCEQNLNHDAMYWYRQDPGQGLRLIYYSQIVNDFQKGDIAEGYSVSREKKESFPLTVTSAQKNPTAFYLCASSSDRVGANVLTFGAGSRLTVL.

The chain uses TRBV27 and TRBJ2-7, with no clear D. This CDR3 has 15 residues. CDR1 MNHEY and CDR2 SMNVEV come from the germline V gene (reference sequence). Trimming pared 6 bases from V and 4 bases from J, leaving 19 bases between. The CDR3 DNA reads as TGTGCCAGCAGGTCACTGGTCGATGTCTCTTACGAGCAGTACTTC. It yields the protein CASRSLVDVSYEQYF.

The rearrangement uses TRBV2 and TRBJ2-7, with 9 bases identical to TRBD1. This CDR3 is built from 14 residues. V shed 6 bases and J 4 bases; nucleotides not matched to a gene: 7. The V gene's germline CDR1 is SNHLY and CDR2 FYNNEI. As DNA, the CDR3 is TGTGCCAGCAGCCAAAGGACAGGGGCATACGAGCAGTACTTC. As protein: CASSQRTGAYEQYF.

This chain connects TRBV10-3 to TRBJ2-2, with 11 nucleotides matching TRBD2. The CDR3 extends over 15 amino acids. Losses at the gene ends were 7 bases for V and 7 bases for J; bases not matched to a gene: 8. CDR1 and CDR2 from the germline V gene are ENHRY and SYGVKD. CDR3 in amino acids: CAITRTSGSGGELFF. The CDR3 DNA sequence: TGTGCCATCACCCGGACTAGCGGGTCCGGCGGGGAGCTGTTTTTT.

The chain carries TRBV28 and TRBJ2-2; D gene unclear. This CDR3 contains 12 residues. Germline assignment: CDR1 MDHEN and CDR2 SYDVKM. V was clipped by 8 bases and J by 0 bases, with 4 bases between them. In DNA, the CDR3 is TGTGCCAGCGTAGCGAACACCGGGGAGCTGTTTTTT. Translating gives CASVANTGELFF.

This clone was observed once. The chain recombines TRBV18 with TRBJ2-3; D remains ambiguous. V was shortened by 3 bases and J by 5 bases, with 15 bases between the two germline ends. The CDR3 is 15 residues long. Germline V gives CDR1 KGHSH, CDR2 LQKENI. The CDR3 spells CASSPTPNRGDTQYF. The CDR3 DNA follows: TGTGCCAGCTCACCCACTCCCAACCGTGGAGATACGCAGTATTTT.

V usage is TRBV28 and J usage is TRBJ1-3; D is ambiguous. The V gene lost 0 bases and the J gene lost 0 bases, with 6 bases spanning the gap. CDR3 length: 15 residues. Germline V gene data show CDR1 as MDHEN and CDR2 as SYDVKM. CDR3 bases: TGTGCCAGCAGTTTATGGCGAAACTCTGGAAACACCATATATTTT. Amino acids: CASSLWRNSGNTIYF.

V usage is TRBV5-1 and J usage is TRBJ2-6; a weak D match, TRBD2 (5 bases). Germline V gives CDR1 SGHRS, CDR2 YFSETQ. V was trimmed by 4 bases and J by 4 bases, leaving 9 bases between them. The CDR3 loop spans 14 amino acids. CDR3 nucleotides: TGCGCCAGCAGCCGGGGTCCCGGGGCCAACGTCCTGACTTTC. This codes for CASSRGPGANVLTF.

CDR3 sequence (DNA): TGTGCCAGCAGCTGGGGACTAAGCTCAGGCTACAATGAGCAGTTCTTC. Translating gives CASSWGLSSGYNEQFF. The rearrangement uses TRBV5-6 and TRBJ2-1; 7 positions match TRBD2. The CDR3 is 16 amino acids. With V trimmed by 3 bases and J by 3 bases, 9 bases remained unmatched. CDR1 SGHDT and CDR2 YYEEEE come from the germline V gene.

V usage is TRBV5-1 and J usage is TRBJ2-3; the match to TRBD2 covers 13 bases. CDR3 length equals 17 residues. CDR1 and CDR2 (germline): SGHRS, YFSETQ. V gave up 0 bases and J gave up 3 bases; unmatched junction bases: 4. CDR3 nucleotides: TGCGCCAGCAGCTTGGGGACTAGCGGGAGTAGGACAGATACGCAGTATTTT. Translating gives CASSLGTSGSRTDTQYF.

The chain carries TRBV19 and TRBJ2-6; TRBD1 matches 8 bases. The length of the CDR3 is 16 residues. CDR1 is LNHDA and CDR2 is SQIVND in the germline V gene (reference sequence). V shed 5 bases and J 2 bases; nucleotides not matched to a gene: 5. CDR3 in DNA: TGTGCCAGTAGTCCCCAGGGGGCGCCTGGGGCCAACGTCCTGACTTTC. As protein: CASSPQGAPGANVLTF.

V gene TRBV2 combines with J gene TRBJ1-2; D gene ambiguous. The germline V and J ends were trimmed by 5 bases and 2 bases, with 6 bases remaining between them. The germline V gene encodes CDR1 SNHLY and CDR2 FYNNEI. CDR3 length equals 12 residues. The CDR3 DNA reads TGTGCCAGCAGTCGGAGCAACTATGGCTACACCTTC. This codes for CASSRSNYGYTF.

This clone was seen a single time. The chain recombines TRBV6-4 with TRBJ1-2, with 9 bases identical to TRBD1. The CDR3 totals 17 residues. Germline loops: CDR1 MRHNA, CDR2 SNTAGT. V shed 0 bases, J shed 5 bases, and the junction held 10 bases outside the gene matches. In DNA, the CDR3 is TGTGCCAGCAGTGACTCAGGGACAGGGAGGCCCTATTATGGCTACACCTTC. Its protein product is CASSDSGTGRPYYGYTF.

This clone was seen a single time. This chain uses TRBV28 with TRBJ2-2; 9 bases match TRBD2. The CDR3 totals 17 residues. The germline CDR1 and CDR2 sequences are MDHEN and SYDVKM. The J segment lost 2 bases and the V segment lost 5 bases, leaving 9 bases of the junction unmatched. Here the CDR3 reads CASSLSSGTSNTGELFF. The CDR3 DNA is TGTGCCAGCAGTCTATCCTCCGGGACTAGCAACACCGGGGAGCTGTTTTTT.

This chain joins TRBV7-9 and TRBJ2-6, with TRBD2 identical over 7 bases. CDR1 and CDR2 from the germline V gene are SEHNR and FQNEAQ (reference sequence). The CDR3 runs 18 residues. The ends lost 3 bases at V and 4 bases at J; junction bases unmatched: 12. CDR3 in DNA: TGTGCCAGCAGCTTTCAACCGGGAGGCCTTGTAGGGGCCAACGTCCTGACTTTC. Protein: CASSFQPGGLVGANVLTF.